This T cell receptor (beta chain) was obtained from a study of T cell responses to AZD1222 COVID-19 vaccine. Study-wide results and limits: Clonal diversity was possibly underestimated; the donors were predominantly white British and more often female. The study identified only a handful of AZD1222 recipients as seropositive at baseline. Of spike-specific TCRs, nearly half reportedly target regions left unmutated in variants.

Details on this clone: The antigen remains undetermined.

Some clones are missing from TCRdb's copy, which holds only in-frame ones; the method was immunoSEQ multiplex PCR. The data hold roughly 150,000 clones, with around 90% observed a single time. Material: peripheral blood, obtained on day 0 of AZD1222 vaccination. The receptor was isolated from an adult in good health.

The CDR3 DNA sequence: TGTGCCAGCTCCCTAAATTACAATGAGCAGTTCTTC. Its translation: CASSLNYNEQFF. The chain couples TRBV18 to TRBJ2-1; D remains unclear. From germline, CDR1 is KGHSH and CDR2 LQKENI. The length of the CDR3 is 12 residues. Trimming removed 6 bases at V and 4 bases at J, with 7 bases between.